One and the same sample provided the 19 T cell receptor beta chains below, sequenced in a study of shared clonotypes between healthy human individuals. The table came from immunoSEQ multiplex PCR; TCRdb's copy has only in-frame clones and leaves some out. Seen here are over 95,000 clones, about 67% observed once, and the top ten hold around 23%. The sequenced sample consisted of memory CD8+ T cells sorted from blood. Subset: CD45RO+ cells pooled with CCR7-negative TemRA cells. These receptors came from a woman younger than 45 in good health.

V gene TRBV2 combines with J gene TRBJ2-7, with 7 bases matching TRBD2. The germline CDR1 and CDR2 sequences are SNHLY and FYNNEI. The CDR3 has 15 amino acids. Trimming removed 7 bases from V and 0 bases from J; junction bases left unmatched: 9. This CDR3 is CASTPGPSGSYEQYF. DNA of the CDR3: TGTGCCAGCACCCCGGGGCCTAGCGGCTCCTACGAGCAGTACTTC.

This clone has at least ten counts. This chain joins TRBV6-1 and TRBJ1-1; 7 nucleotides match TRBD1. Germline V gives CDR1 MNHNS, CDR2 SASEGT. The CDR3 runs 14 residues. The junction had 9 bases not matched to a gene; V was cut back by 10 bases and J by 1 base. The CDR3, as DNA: TGTGCCATAGGAGAACAGGGGACGAACACTGAAGCTTTCTTT. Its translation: CAIGEQGTNTEAFF.

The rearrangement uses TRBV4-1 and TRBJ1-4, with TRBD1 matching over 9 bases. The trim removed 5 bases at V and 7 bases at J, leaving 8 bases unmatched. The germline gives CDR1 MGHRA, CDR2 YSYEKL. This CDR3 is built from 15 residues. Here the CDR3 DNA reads TGCGCCAGCAGCACCCACAGGGGGCCGGCTGAAAAACTGTTTTTT. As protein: CASSTHRGPAEKLFF.

CDR3 loop: CAWQSNSGGREKLFF. The CDR3 DNA follows: TGTGCCTGGCAGTCAAACTCAGGGGGGCGCGAAAAACTGTTTTTT. This sequence joins TRBV30 and TRBJ1-4; 7 bases map to TRBD1. This CDR3 has 15 residues. V shed 5 bases, J shed 8 bases, and the junction held 14 bases outside the gene matches. Germline lookup yields CDR1 GTSNPN and CDR2 SVGIG (reference sequence).

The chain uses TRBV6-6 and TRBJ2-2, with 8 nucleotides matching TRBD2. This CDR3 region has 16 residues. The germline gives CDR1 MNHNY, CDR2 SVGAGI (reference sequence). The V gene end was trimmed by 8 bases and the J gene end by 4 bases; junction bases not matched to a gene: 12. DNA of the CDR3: TGTGCCAGCCATCCCGGGAGCGGGGGCCCCACCGGGGAGCTGTTTTTT. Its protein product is CASHPGSGGPTGELFF.

In DNA, the CDR3 is TGTGCCAGCAGCTTGGAGGTCGGTCCCTATGGCTACACCTTC. As protein: CASSLEVGPYGYTF. The V call is TRBV5-4, the J call TRBJ1-2, with D uncertain. This CDR3 has 14 residues. Trimming cost V 0 bases and J 4 bases, with 10 bases left between them. Germline values: CDR1 SGHNT, CDR2 YYREEE (reference sequence).

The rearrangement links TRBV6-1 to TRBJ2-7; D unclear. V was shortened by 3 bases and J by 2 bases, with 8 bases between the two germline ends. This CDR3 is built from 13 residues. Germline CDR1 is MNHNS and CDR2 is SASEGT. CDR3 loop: CASSDGPTYEQYF. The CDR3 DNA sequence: TGTGCCAGCAGTGACGGCCCGACCTACGAGCAGTACTTC.

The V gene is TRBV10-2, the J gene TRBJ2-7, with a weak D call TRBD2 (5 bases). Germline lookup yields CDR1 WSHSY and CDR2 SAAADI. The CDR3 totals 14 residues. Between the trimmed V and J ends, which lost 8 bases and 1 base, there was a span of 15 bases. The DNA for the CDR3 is TGCGCCAGCTCCCGGGCGAGGGAGTCCTACGAGCAGTACTTC. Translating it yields CASSRARESYEQYF.

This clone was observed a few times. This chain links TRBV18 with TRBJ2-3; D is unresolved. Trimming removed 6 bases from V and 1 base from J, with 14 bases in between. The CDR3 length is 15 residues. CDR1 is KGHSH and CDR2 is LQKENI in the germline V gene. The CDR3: CASSPEDSGTDTQYF. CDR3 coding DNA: TGTGCCAGCTCGCCCGAGGATTCGGGCACAGATACGCAGTATTTT.

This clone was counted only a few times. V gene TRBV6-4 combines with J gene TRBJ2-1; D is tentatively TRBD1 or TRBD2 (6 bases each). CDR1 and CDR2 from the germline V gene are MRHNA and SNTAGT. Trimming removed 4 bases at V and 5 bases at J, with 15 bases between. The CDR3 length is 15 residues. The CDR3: CASSASGGENNEQFF. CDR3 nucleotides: TGTGCCAGCAGTGCTTCCGGGGGCGAGAACAATGAGCAGTTCTTC.

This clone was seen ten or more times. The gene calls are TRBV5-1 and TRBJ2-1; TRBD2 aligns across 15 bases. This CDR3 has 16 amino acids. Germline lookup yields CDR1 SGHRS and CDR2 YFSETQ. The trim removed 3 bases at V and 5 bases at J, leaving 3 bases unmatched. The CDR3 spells CASSSGLAGGHNEQFF. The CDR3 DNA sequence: TGCGCCAGCAGCTCAGGACTAGCGGGAGGGCACAATGAGCAGTTCTTC. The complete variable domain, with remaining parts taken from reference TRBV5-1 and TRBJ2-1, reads KAGVTQTPRYLIKTRGQQVTLSCSPISGHRSVSWYQQTPGQGLQFLFEYFSETQRNKGNFPGRFSGRQFSNSRSEMNVSTLELGDSALYLCASSSGLAGGHNEQFFGPGTRLTVL.

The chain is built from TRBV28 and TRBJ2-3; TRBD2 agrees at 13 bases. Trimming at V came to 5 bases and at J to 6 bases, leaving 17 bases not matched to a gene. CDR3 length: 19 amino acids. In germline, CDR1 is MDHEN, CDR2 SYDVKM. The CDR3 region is CASSHSLRTSGRVWDTQYF. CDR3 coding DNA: TGTGCCAGCAGTCACTCCCTCCGTACTAGCGGGAGGGTCTGGGATACGCAGTATTTT.

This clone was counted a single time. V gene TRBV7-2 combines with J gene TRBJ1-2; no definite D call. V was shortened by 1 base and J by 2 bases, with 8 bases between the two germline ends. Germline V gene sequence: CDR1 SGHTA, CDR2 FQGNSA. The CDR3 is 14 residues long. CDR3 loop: CASSLGPANYGYTF. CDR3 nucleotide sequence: TGTGCCAGCAGCTTAGGTCCAGCGAACTATGGCTACACCTTC.

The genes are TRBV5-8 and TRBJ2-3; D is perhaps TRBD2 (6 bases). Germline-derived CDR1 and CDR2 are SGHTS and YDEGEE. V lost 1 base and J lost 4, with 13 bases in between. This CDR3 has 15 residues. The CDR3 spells CASSLFGGVPDTQYF. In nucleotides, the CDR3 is TGTGCCAGCAGCTTGTTCGGGGGAGTTCCAGATACGCAGTATTTT.

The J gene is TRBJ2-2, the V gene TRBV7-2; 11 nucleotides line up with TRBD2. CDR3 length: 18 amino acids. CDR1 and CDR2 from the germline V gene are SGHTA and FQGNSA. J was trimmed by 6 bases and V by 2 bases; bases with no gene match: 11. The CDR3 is CASSLRTSGRFPPGELFF. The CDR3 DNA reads TGTGCCAGCAGCTTAAGGACTAGCGGGCGTTTTCCCCCCGGGGAGCTGTTTTTT.

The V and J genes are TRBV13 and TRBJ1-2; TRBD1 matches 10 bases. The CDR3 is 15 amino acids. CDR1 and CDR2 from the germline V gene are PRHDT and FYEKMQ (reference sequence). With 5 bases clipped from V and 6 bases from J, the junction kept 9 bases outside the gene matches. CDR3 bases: TGTGCCAGCAGCCGCCTCCCCGACAGGGGGCATGGCTACACCTTC. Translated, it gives CASSRLPDRGHGYTF.

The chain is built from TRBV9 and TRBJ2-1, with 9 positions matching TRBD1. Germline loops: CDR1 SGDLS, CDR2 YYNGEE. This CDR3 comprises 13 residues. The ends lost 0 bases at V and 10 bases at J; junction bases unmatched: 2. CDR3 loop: CASSVGGTGEQFF. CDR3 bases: TGTGCCAGCAGCGTAGGAGGGACAGGGGAGCAGTTCTTC.

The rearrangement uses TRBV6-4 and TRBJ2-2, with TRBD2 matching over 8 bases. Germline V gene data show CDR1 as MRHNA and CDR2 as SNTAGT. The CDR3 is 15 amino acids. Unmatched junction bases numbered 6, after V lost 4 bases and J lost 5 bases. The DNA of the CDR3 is TGTGCCAGCAGTGGCTCGGGAGGGGAAACCGGGGAGCTGTTTTTT. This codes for CASSGSGGETGELFF.

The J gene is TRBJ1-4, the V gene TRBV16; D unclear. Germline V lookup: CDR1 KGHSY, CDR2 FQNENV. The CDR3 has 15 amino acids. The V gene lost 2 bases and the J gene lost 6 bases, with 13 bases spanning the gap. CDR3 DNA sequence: TGTGCCAGCAGCCAAGTTCCCGCAAGTGATGAAAAACTGTTTTTT. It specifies CASSQVPASDEKLFF.